One sample yielded the 2 T cell receptor beta chains listed below, sequenced in a study of blood T cell repertoires in COVID-19. Clones were read by immunoSEQ multiplex PCR, and TCRdb kept only the in-frame ones, dropping some. This sample carries roughly 190,000 clones, more than 75% of them seen once, and the ten largest clones take about 8%. The sequenced sample consisted of peripheral blood. The receptors come from a woman in her fifties or sixties with COVID-19, enrolled during active disease.

The V gene is TRBV27, the J gene TRBJ2-5; a weak D match, TRBD1 (5 bases). Deletions cut 1 base from V and 5 bases from J, with 14 bases between. Germline lookup yields CDR1 MNHEY and CDR2 SMNVEV (reference sequence). The CDR3 consists of 15 residues. The CDR3 nucleotides read TGTGCCAGCAGTTTATACTCCAGGGTCAGGGAGACCCAGTACTTC. This sequence encodes CASSLYSRVRETQYF.

This clone showed up just once. The chain employs TRBV10-1 and TRBJ2-3; D is perhaps TRBD1 (6 bases). This CDR3 has 14 residues. Germline lookup yields CDR1 WNHNN and CDR2 SYGVQD (reference sequence). V lost 6 bases, J lost 2 bases, and 12 bases lay in between. CDR3 amino acids: CASSRDNPTDTQYF. As DNA, the CDR3 is TGCGCCAGCAGCCGGGACAACCCCACAGATACGCAGTATTTT.